Presented here are 6 T cell receptor beta chains from one specimen sequenced in a study of vaccination and CD4 T cells after COVID-19 (dated by TCRdb to the early 2020s). Libraries were constructed by PCR. Sequencing was performed on an Illumina iSeq 100. The public reads were reprocessed in TCRdb via fastp at Q25 and MiXCR, keeping in-frame beta chains. A single entry per CDR3 protein holds the most common genes and DNA from its merged rows. The sample includes 12,000 to 15,000 distinct CDR3 sequences, with less than 70% observed a single time. Of the sample, about 1% falls within the top ten clones. This specimen was CD4+ T cells from blood, taken after SARS-CoV-2 vaccination. The receptors shown here come from a human donor who had recovered from COVID-19.

The table lists this clonotype with a few counts. J is TRBJ1-2 and V is TRBV6-5; D perhaps matches TRBD1 (6 bases). This CDR3 comprises 15 residues. The V and J ends lost 0 bases and 4 bases respectively, with 12 bases between them. Germline CDR1 MNHEY, CDR2 SVGAGI. CDR3 sequence: CASSYSEGGIYGYTF. DNA for the CDR3: TGTGCCAGCAGTTACTCCGAAGGGGGTATCTATGGCTACACCTTC.

The chain employs TRBV6-1 and TRBJ2-1; D unclear. Trimming left V 2 bases short and J 9 bases short, with 5 bases between. The germline CDR1 and CDR2 sequences are MNHNS and SASEGT. The CDR3 has 11 amino acids. The CDR3 DNA sequence: TGTGCCAGCAGTGAACAGGCTGAGCAGTTCTTC. This encodes CASSEQAEQFF.

This chain uses TRBV12-3 or TRBV12-4 with TRBJ2-5, with a weak D call TRBD1 (6 bases). V was cut by 2 bases and J by 6 bases, with 13 bases left in between. The CDR3 spans 14 residues. CDR3 sequence: CASSLYGDTQTQYF. The CDR3 region has the DNA TGTGCCAGCAGTTTATATGGGGACACACAGACCCAGTACTTC.

The table lists this clonotype with a few counts. The chain combines TRBV7-3 with TRBJ2-1, with TRBD1 matching 11 bases. The V gene end was trimmed by 7 bases and the J gene end by 5 bases; junction bases not matched to a gene: 7. The germline V gene has CDR1 SGHTA and CDR2 FQGTGA. The CDR3 spans 15 residues. DNA of the CDR3: TGTGCCAGCACTCAGGGACAGGGGGACCACAATGAGCAGTTCTTC. It is translated as CASTQGQGDHNEQFF.

This sequence joins TRBV5-4 and TRBJ2-7, with TRBD2 matching 11 bases. This CDR3 spans 14 amino acids. The germline CDR1 and CDR2 sequences are SGHNT and YYREEE (reference sequence). The junction had 2 bases not matched to a gene; V was cut back by 1 base and J by 5 bases. CDR3 sequence reads: CASSLTSGSNEQYF. DNA for the CDR3: TGTGCCAGCAGCTTGACTAGCGGGAGTAACGAGCAGTACTTC.

The chain is built from TRBV6-1 and TRBJ1-1; D is perhaps TRBD1 (5 bases). The CDR3 spans 13 residues. V was trimmed by 7 bases and J by 1 base, leaving 10 bases between them. CDR1 and CDR2 (germline): MNHNS, SASEGT. As DNA, the CDR3 is TGTGCCAGCACAGGGTACGAGAACACTGAAGCTTTCTTT. Translation: CASTGYENTEAFF.